These T cell receptor beta chains were read from a single sample in a study of identical twins. TCRdb processed the 5' RACE reads anew with MiXCR; each CDR3 protein has one entry. The profile shows 700,000 or so distinct CDR3 sequences, approximately 21% of them singletons. The sample was also reused in another study, on T cells expressing NK-cell markers.

Input material: PBMCs. The receptors were sampled from a woman aged 18-35 years in good health. Each CDR3 is given with its conserved first and last residue. A D gene is named only where the DNA matches it firmly. The size entry is marked missing in some rows and otherwise reads once, few, many or a size class.

CDR3 protein,CDR3 DNA,clone size,D gene,J gene,V gene
CASSFLRDRAYGYTF,TGCGCCAGCAGCTTCCTCCGGGACAGGGCCTATGGCTACACCTTC,-,TRBD1,TRBJ1-2,TRBV5-1
CSVGTDTQYF,TGCAGCGTTGGTACAGATACGCAGTATTTT,many,-,TRBJ2-3,TRBV29-1
CASSRETAGGPYNEQFF,TGTGCCAGCAGCCGAGAGACAGCGGGGGGGCCATACAATGAGCAGTTCTTC,-,TRBD2,TRBJ2-1,TRBV4-2
CASRSDLNTGELFF,TGTGCCAGCAGGTCGGACTTGAACACCGGGGAGCTGTTTTTT,-,-,TRBJ2-2,TRBV6-1
CASSGGGRHQPQHF,TGTGCCAGTAGTGGTGGGGGGCGCCATCAGCCCCAGCATTTT,-,-,TRBJ1-5,TRBV19
CASCWGGRLNNEQFF,TGTGCCAGCTGCTGGGGCGGGAGGTTAAACAATGAGCAGTTCTTC,-,TRBD2,TRBJ2-1,TRBV12-3/TRBV12-4
CASGSGETRETQYF,TGTGCTAGTGGTTCCGGGGAGACGCGAGAGACCCAGTACTTC,-,-,TRBJ2-5,TRBV12-5
CSAVRTVKETQYF,TGCAGTGCTGTCAGGACAGTAAAAGAGACCCAGTACTTC,few,-,TRBJ2-5,TRBV20-1
CSARGRNTQYF,TGCAGTGCTAGGGGGCGAAATACGCAGTATTTT,-,-,TRBJ2-3,TRBV20-1
CASSFTAMNTEAFF,TGTGCCAGCAGCTTTACAGCCATGAACACTGAAGCTTTCTTT,-,-,TRBJ1-1,TRBV7-9
CASSLAGPKETQYF,TGTGCCAGCAGCTTAGCAGGCCCCAAAGAGACCCAGTACTTC,many,-,TRBJ2-5,TRBV7-2
CASSLWAGNYGYTF,TGTGCCAGCAGCTTATGGGCAGGGAACTATGGCTACACCTTC,many,-,TRBJ1-2,TRBV7-2
CASSRRWTEAFF,TGTGCCAGCAGCCGACGATGGACTGAAGCTTTCTTT,-,-,TRBJ1-1,TRBV7-9
CASRLAGNMEYF,TGTGCCAGCAGACTAGCGGGAAACATGGAGTACTTC,-,TRBD2,TRBJ2-7,TRBV6-5
CASSWTGTGEKEQYF,TGTGCCAGCAGTTGGACCGGAACAGGGGAGAAGGAGCAGTACTTC,-,TRBD1,TRBJ2-7,TRBV27
CASSLDLTSYEQYF,TGTGCCAGCAGCTTAGATCTCACTTCCTACGAGCAGTACTTC,-,-,TRBJ2-7,TRBV11-2
CASSEDRGVNTEAFF,TGTGCCAGCAGTGAGGACAGGGGTGTGAACACTGAAGCTTTCTTT,few,TRBD1,TRBJ1-1,TRBV6-1
CSANPLAGGVYEQYF,TGCAGTGCTAACCCACTAGCGGGAGGTGTCTACGAGCAGTACTTC,few,TRBD2,TRBJ2-7,TRBV20-1
CSAITGQGDTEAFF,TGCAGTGCCATAACGGGACAGGGGGACACTGAAGCTTTCTTT,-,TRBD1,TRBJ1-1,TRBV20-1
CASSLWDRVYEQYF,TGTGCCAGCAGTCTTTGGGACAGGGTTTACGAGCAGTACTTC,many,TRBD1,TRBJ2-7,TRBV12-3/TRBV12-4
CASSPNPGNTIYF,TGTGCTAGCAGCCCCAACCCTGGAAACACCATATATTTT,few,-,TRBJ1-3,TRBV7-7
CSARLPGLTIGGEQFF,TGCAGTGCTAGGTTACCGGGACTGACGATCGGCGGTGAGCAGTTCTTC,-,-,TRBJ2-1,TRBV20-1
CSALTGPAGELFF,TGCAGTGCCTTAACAGGGCCAGCCGGGGAGCTGTTTTTT,few,-,TRBJ2-2,TRBV20-1
CATETKPGHSPTDTQYF,TGTGCCACCGAAACTAAACCGGGACACAGCCCCACAGATACGCAGTATTTT,few,-,TRBJ2-3,TRBV7-9
CASSSPGGQETQYF,TGTGCCAGCAGCTCGCCTGGCGGCCAAGAGACCCAGTACTTC,-,-,TRBJ2-5,TRBV13
CASSRYRAQTYEQYF,TGTGCCAGCAGTAGATACAGGGCACAAACCTACGAGCAGTACTTC,-,-,TRBJ2-7,TRBV6-1
CASTPGGHQETQYF,TGTGCCAGCACCCCAGGGGGCCACCAAGAGACCCAGTACTTC,-,TRBD1,TRBJ2-5,TRBV14
CAISDVRGQETQYF,TGTGCCATCAGTGACGTCAGGGGGCAGGAGACCCAGTACTTC,few,TRBD1,TRBJ2-5,TRBV10-3
CSAPSSDRKNEQFF,TGCAGTGCTCCCTCGAGTGACAGGAAAAATGAGCAGTTCTTC,few,-,TRBJ2-1,TRBV20-1
CSARWGSEAFF,TGCAGTGCTAGATGGGGGTCTGAAGCTTTCTTT,few,-,TRBJ1-1,TRBV20-1
CASSYPGCPYNEQFF,TGCGCCAGCAGCTACCCGGGCTGTCCCTACAATGAGCAGTTCTTC,-,-,TRBJ2-1,TRBV5-1
CASSSGLAGVETQYF,TGTGCCAGCAGCTCGGGACTAGCGGGAGTAGAGACCCAGTACTTC,many,TRBD2,TRBJ2-5,TRBV6-5
CASSLVWDTAYEQYF,TGTGCCAGCAGCTTAGTTTGGGACACCGCCTACGAGCAGTACTTC,-,-,TRBJ2-7,TRBV11-2
CASSRRDRDIPGYTF,TGTGCCAGCAGTCGCCGGGACAGGGATATACCAGGCTACACCTTC,few,TRBD1,TRBJ1-2,TRBV6-1
CASLRGGETQYF,TGTGCCAGCCTAAGGGGAGGGGAGACCCAGTACTTC,once,TRBD2,TRBJ2-5,TRBV6-1
CASSRDRAEKLFF,TGTGCCAGTAGCCGGGACAGGGCTGAAAAACTGTTTTTT,-,TRBD1,TRBJ1-4,TRBV19
CSARPSVPEQFF,TGCAGTGCTAGGCCGAGCGTTCCGGAGCAGTTCTTC,few,-,TRBJ2-1,TRBV20-1
CASSDRTGVGDTQYF,TGTGCCAGCAGTGACCGGACAGGGGTGGGAGATACGCAGTATTTT,few,TRBD1,TRBJ2-3,TRBV6-1
CSASGRTGYEQYF,TGCAGTGCTAGCGGGCGGACGGGTTACGAGCAGTACTTC,few,-,TRBJ2-7,TRBV20-1
CSADRGDHYSPLHF,TGCAGTGCCGACAGGGGCGATCATTATTCACCCCTCCACTTT,few,TRBD1,TRBJ1-6,TRBV20-1
CASSEPARGQETQYF,TGTGCCAGCAGCGAACCCGCCAGGGGGCAAGAGACCCAGTACTTC,few,TRBD1,TRBJ2-5,TRBV11-2
CSAAGQSSYEQYF,TGCAGCGCCGCGGGGCAGAGCTCCTACGAGCAGTACTTC,-,-,TRBJ2-7,TRBV29-1
CATSDSTNSGRDEQFF,TGTGCCACCAGTGATTCTACGAATAGCGGGAGGGATGAGCAGTTCTTC,-,TRBD2,TRBJ2-1,TRBV24-1
CANPPGSGRRNEQFF,TGTGCCAACCCCCCCGGGAGCGGGAGAAGGAATGAGCAGTTCTTC,few,TRBD2,TRBJ2-1,TRBV6-4
CASSYRQINSPLHF,TGTGCCAGCAGTTATAGACAGATTAATTCACCCCTCCACTTT,-,-,TRBJ1-6,TRBV6-5
CASSQDWLAEPTGELFF,TGCGCCAGCAGCCAAGATTGGCTAGCGGAGCCCACCGGGGAGCTGTTTTTT,-,TRBD2,TRBJ2-2,TRBV4-3
CATAEPGAFEQYF,TGTGCCACTGCCGAGCCGGGTGCTTTCGAGCAGTACTTC,few,-,TRBJ2-7,TRBV11-2
CSARDTGGDYEQYF,TGCAGTGCTAGAGACACCGGGGGGGACTACGAGCAGTACTTC,few,TRBD2,TRBJ2-7,TRBV20-1
CASSLGRDWSQPQHF,TGTGCCAGCAGCTTGGGCAGGGATTGGAGTCAGCCCCAGCATTTT,-,-,TRBJ1-5,TRBV5-6